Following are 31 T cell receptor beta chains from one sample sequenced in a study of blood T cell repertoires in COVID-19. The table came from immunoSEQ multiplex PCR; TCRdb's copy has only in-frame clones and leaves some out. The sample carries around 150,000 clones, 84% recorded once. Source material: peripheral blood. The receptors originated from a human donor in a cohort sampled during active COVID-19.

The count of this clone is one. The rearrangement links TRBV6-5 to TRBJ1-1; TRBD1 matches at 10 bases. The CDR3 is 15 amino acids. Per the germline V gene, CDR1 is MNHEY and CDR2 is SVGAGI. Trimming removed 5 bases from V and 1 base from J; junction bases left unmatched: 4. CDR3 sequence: CASSRDRGANTEAFF. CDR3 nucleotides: TGTGCCAGCAGTCGGGACAGGGGAGCGAACACTGAAGCTTTCTTT.

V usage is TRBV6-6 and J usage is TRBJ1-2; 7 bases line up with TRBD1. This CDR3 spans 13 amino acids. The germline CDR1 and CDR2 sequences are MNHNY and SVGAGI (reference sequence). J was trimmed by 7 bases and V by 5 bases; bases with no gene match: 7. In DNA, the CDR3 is TGTGCCAGCAGTCAGGGGGGGGCGAGTGGCTACACCTTC. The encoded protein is CASSQGGASGYTF.

Written as DNA, the CDR3 is TGTGCCAGCGGACAGGGACGGAACTATGGCTACACCTTC. Its translation is CASGQGRNYGYTF. The J gene is TRBJ1-2, the V gene TRBV28; 8 nucleotides align to TRBD1. CDR3 length equals 13 residues. Losses at the gene ends were 8 bases for V and 2 bases for J; bases not matched to a gene: 4. From germline, CDR1 is MDHEN and CDR2 SYDVKM.

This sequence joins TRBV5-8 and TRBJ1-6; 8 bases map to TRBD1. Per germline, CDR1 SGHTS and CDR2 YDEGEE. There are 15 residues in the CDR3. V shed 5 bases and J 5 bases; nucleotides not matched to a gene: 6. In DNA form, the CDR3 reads TGTGCCAGCAGGGGAGTGGACAGGGATAATTCACCCCTCCACTTT. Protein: CASRGVDRDNSPLHF.

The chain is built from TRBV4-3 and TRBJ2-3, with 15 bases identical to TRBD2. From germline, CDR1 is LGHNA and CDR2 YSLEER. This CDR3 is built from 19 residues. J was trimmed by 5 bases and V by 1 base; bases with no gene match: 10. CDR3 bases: TGCGCCAGCAGCCAAGGGTCTGGACTAGCGGGGGGGCCCCAAGATACGCAGTATTTT. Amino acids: CASSQGSGLAGGPQDTQYF.

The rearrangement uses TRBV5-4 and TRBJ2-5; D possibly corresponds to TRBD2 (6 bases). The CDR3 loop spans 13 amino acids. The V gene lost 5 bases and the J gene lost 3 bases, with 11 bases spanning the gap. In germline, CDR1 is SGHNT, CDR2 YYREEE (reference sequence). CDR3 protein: CASRPTGEETQYF. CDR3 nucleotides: TGTGCCAGCAGACCGACGGGAGAAGAGACCCAGTACTTC.

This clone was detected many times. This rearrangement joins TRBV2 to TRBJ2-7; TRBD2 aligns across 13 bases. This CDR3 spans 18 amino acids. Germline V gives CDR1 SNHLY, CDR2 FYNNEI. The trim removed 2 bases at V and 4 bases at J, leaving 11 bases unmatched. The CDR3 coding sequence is TGTGCCAGCAGTGAAAGACTAGCGGGGGGTCTCTCTACTTACGAGCAGTACTTC. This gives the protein CASSERLAGGLSTYEQYF.

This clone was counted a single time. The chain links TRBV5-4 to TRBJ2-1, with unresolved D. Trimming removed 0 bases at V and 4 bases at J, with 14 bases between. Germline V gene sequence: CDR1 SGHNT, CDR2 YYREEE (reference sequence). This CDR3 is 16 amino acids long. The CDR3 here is CASSLAMKPPYNEQFF. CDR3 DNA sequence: TGTGCCAGCAGCTTGGCCATGAAGCCTCCATACAATGAGCAGTTCTTC.

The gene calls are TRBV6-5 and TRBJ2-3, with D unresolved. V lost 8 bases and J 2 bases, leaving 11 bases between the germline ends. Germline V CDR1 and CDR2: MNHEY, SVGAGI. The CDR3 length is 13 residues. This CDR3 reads CASGRPDTDTQYF. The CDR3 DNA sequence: TGTGCCAGCGGCAGGCCCGACACAGATACGCAGTATTTT.

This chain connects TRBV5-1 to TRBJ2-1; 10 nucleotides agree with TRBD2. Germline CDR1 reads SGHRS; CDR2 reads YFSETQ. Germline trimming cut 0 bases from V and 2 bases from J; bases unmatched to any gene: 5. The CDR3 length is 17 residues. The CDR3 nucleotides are TGCGCCAGCAGCTTGGACCCGGGACTAGCGACCTACAATGAGCAGTTCTTC. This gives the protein CASSLDPGLATYNEQFF.

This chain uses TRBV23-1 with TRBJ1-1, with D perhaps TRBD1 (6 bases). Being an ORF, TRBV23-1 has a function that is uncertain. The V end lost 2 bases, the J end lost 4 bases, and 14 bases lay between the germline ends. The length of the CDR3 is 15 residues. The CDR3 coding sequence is TGCGCCAGCAGTCAACTAACCAGGGGATCCACTGAAGCTTTCTTT. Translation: CASSQLTRGSTEAFF.

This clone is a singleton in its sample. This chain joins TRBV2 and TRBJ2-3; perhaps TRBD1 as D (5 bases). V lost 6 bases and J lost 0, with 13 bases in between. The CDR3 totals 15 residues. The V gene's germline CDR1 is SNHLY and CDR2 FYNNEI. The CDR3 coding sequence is TGTGCCAGCAGAGACGACAGCGTAAGCACAGATACGCAGTATTTT. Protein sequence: CASRDDSVSTDTQYF.

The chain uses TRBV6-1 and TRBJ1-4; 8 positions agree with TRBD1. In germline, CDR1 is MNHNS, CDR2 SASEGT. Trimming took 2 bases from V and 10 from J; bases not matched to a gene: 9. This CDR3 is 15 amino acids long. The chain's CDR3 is CASSERQGISGKLFF. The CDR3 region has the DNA TGTGCCAGCAGTGAAAGACAGGGGATCTCCGGAAAACTGTTTTTT.

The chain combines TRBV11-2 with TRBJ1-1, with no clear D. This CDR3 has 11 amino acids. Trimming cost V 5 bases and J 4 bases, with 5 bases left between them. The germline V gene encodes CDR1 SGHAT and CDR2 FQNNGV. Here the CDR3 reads CASSRGTEAFF. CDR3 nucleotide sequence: TGTGCCAGCAGCCGGGGCACTGAAGCTTTCTTT.

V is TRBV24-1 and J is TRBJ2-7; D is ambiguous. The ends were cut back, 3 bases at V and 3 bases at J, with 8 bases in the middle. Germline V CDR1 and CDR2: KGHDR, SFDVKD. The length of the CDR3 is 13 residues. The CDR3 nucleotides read TGTGCCACCAGTGATGCCCCAGGCTACGAGCAGTACTTC. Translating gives CATSDAPGYEQYF.

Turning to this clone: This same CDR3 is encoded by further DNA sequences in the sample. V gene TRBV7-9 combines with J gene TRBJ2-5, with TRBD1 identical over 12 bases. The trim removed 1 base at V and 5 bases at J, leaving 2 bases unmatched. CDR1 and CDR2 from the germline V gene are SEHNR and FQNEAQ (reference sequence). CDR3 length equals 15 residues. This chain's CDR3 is CASSLGGTGGETQYF. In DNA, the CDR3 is TGTGCCAGCAGCTTAGGGGGGACAGGGGGCGAGACCCAGTACTTC.

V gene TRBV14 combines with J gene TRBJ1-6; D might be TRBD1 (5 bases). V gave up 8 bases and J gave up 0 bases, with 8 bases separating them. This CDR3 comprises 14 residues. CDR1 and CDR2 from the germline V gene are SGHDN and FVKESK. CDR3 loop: CASGRGSYNSPLHF. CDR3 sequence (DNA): TGTGCCAGCGGTAGGGGCTCCTATAATTCACCCCTCCACTTT.

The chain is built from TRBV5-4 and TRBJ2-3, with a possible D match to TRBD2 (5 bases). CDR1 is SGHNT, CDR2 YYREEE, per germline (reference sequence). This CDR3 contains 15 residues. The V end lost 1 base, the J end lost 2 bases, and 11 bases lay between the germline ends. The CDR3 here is CASSLSDYSTDTQYF. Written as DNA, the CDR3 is TGTGCCAGCAGCTTGTCAGACTATTCCACAGATACGCAGTATTTT.

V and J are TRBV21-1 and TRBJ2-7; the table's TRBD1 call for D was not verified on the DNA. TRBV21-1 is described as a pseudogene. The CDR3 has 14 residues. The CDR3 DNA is TGTGCCAGCAGCAATGGGACAGGGGGGTTCGAGCAGTACTTC. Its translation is CASSNGTGGFEQYF.

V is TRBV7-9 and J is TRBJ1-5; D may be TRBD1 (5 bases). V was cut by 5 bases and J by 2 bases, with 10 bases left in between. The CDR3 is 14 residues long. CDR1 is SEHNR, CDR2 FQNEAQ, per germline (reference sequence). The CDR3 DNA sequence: TGTGCCAGCAGCCGCCCGGGGGGCAATCAGCCCCAGCATTTT. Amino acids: CASSRPGGNQPQHF.

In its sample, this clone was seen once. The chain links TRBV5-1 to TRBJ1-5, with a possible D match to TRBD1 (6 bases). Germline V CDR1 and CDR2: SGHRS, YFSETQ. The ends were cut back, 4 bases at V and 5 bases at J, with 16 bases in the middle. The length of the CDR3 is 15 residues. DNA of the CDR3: TGCGCCAGCAGCCCATCGGGGGGCGACTATCAGCCCCAGCATTTT. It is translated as CASSPSGGDYQPQHF.

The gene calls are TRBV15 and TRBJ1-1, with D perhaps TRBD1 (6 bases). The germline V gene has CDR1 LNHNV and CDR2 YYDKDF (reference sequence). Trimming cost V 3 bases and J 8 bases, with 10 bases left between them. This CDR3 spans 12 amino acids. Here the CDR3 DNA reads TGTGCCACCAGCAGCCGCAGGGGCGAAGCTTTCTTT. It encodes CATSSRRGEAFF.

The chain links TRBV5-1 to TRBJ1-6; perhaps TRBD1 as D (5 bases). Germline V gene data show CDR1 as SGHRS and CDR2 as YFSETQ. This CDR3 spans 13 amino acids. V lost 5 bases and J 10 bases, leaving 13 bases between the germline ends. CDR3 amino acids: CASSWGEGSPLHF. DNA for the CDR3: TGCGCCAGCAGTTGGGGGGAGGGATCACCCCTCCACTTT.

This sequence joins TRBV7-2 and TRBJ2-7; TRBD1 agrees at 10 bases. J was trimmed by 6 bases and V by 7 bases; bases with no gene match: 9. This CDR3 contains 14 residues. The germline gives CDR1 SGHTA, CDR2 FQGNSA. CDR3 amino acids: CASTPRQGAFEQYF. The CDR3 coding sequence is TGTGCCAGCACCCCGAGACAGGGGGCGTTCGAGCAGTACTTC.

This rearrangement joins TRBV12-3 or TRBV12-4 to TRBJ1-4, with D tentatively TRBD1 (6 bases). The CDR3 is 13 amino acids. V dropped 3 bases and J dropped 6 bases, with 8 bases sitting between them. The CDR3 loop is CASSFSGDEKLFF. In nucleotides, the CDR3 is TGTGCCAGCAGTTTTTCAGGGGATGAAAAACTGTTTTTT.

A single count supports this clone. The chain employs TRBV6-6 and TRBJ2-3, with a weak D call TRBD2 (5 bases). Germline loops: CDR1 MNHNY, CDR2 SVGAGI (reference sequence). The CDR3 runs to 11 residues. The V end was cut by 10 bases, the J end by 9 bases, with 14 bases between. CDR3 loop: CATGVSETQYF. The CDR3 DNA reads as TGTGCCACCGGGGTCTCGGAGACGCAGTATTTT.

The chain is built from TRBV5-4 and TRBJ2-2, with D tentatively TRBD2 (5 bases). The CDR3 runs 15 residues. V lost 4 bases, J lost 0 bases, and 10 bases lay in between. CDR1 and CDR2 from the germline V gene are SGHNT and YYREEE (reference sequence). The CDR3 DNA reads TGTGCCAGCAGCCCGAGCGGCCCGAACACCGGGGAGCTGTTTTTT. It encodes CASSPSGPNTGELFF. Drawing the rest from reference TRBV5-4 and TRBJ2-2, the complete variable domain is ETGVTQSPTHLIKTRGQQVTLRCSSQSGHNTVSWYQQALGQGPQFIFQYYREEENGRGNFPPRFSGLQFPNYSSELNVNALELDDSALYLCASSPSGPNTGELFFGEGSRLTVL.

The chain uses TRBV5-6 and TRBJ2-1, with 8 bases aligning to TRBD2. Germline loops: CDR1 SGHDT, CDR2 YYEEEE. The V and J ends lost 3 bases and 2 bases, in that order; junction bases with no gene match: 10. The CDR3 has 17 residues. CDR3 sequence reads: CASSSRGSAGAYNEQFF. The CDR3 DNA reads TGTGCCAGCAGCTCCAGGGGTTCAGCGGGGGCCTACAATGAGCAGTTCTTC. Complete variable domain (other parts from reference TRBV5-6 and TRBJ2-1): DAGVTQSPTHLIKTRGQQVTLRCSPKSGHDTVSWYQQALGQGPQFIFQYYEEEERQRGNFPDRFSGHQFPNYSSELNVNALLLGDSALYLCASSSRGSAGAYNEQFFGPGTRLTVL.

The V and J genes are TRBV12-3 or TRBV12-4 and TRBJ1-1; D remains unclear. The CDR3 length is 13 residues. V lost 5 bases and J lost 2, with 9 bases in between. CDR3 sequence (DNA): TGTGCCAGCAGTGTACATCAAAACACTGAAGCTTTCTTT. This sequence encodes CASSVHQNTEAFF.

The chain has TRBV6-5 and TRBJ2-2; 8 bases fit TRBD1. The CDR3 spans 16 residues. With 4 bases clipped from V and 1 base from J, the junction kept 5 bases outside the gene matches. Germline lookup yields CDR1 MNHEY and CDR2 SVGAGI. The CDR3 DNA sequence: TGTGCCAGCAGTTTGACAGGGGCCCTGAACACCGGGGAGCTGTTTTTT. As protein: CASSLTGALNTGELFF.

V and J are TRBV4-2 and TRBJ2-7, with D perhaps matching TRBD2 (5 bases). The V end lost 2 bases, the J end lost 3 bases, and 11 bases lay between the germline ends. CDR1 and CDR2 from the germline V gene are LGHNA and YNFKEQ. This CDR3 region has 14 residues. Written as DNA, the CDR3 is TGTGCCAGCAGCCAATTCCAGACTAACTACGAGCAGTACTTC. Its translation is CASSQFQTNYEQYF.